This T cell receptor beta chain derives from a study of Graves' ophthalmopathy and Graves' hyperthyroidism. Study-wide background: Upon initial diagnosis and before any treatment, peripheral blood was collected. Overall study results and limits: Detection in blood was also observed for most expanded thyroid clonotypes above 0.001 frequency.

This clonotype occurred many times. Its specificity is unknown. The authors amplified TCR beta CDR3 regions, and they did so from RNA transcripts for repertoire sequencing. First-round RT-PCR used HTBI primers; second-round multiplex PCR followed. TCRdb recomputed calls from the multiplex PCR reads with MiXCR, one row per CDR3 protein. The sample holds around 660,000 distinct CDR3 sequences, about two fifths seen once. The starting material, roughly 9.7 ml of fresh peripheral blood, provided the PBMCs. CDR3 length: 18 amino acids. J gave up 7 bases and V 0 bases, and 14 bases lay outside the gene matches. Per the germline V gene, CDR1 is LNHNV and CDR2 is YYDKDF (reference sequence).

The V call is TRBV15, the J call TRBJ2-2, with 7 nucleotides matching TRBD1. The clonotype originates from an adult man with Graves' ophthalmopathy. The specimen was peripheral blood. CDR3 region: CATSRDPIRRGRDGELFF. The CDR3 nucleotides are TGTGCCACCAGCAGAGATCCCATCAGAAGGGGGCGCGACGGGGAGCTGTTTTTT. The full variable domain, in which reference TRBV15 and TRBJ2-2 provide the parts outside the CDR3, is DAMVIQNPRYQVTQFGKPVTLSCSQTLNHNVMYWYQQKSSQAPKLLFHYYDKDFNNEADTPDNFQSRRPNTSFCFLDIRSPGLGDTAMYLCATSRDPIRRGRDGELFFGEGSRLTVL.